Listed here is a single TCR beta chain. The antigen is unknown. Germline CDR1 and CDR2: DFQATT and SNEGSKA (reference sequence). Trimming took 0 bases from V and 3 from J, leaving 17 bases between them. The CDR3 loop spans 16 amino acids. This sample is drawn from a study of blood T cells in healthy people across ages. The second PCR ran roughly 6 to 12 cycles with a sample-barcoded 5' primer and J-beta primers. From the 5' RACE reads, TCRdb called clonotypes with MiXCR, one entry per CDR3 protein. The sample lists approximately 580,000 distinct CDR3 sequences, approximately 25% seen once, with 8.7% in the top ten. Ten milliliters of peripheral blood were drawn from each donor. The study's findings and limits: Comparison with aged donors showed that long-lived donors had more naive CD4+ cells and higher diversity. Underestimates were what the diversity estimates from one million T cells were considered to be.

This sample also belongs to another study, concerning T cells of mothers and their children. That study reports: Related mother and child pairs showed slightly greater overlap (not significant) than unrelated pairs did.

This receptor was identified in a boy between 10 and 17 years old in good health. The source material was blood. This chain connects TRBV20-1 to TRBJ2-5; TRBD2 might be the D (6 bases). The CDR3 coding sequence is TGCAGTGCTAGAGATGCTCTGGCGGGGTCTAAAGAGACCCAGTACTTC. It encodes CSARDALAGSKETQYF.